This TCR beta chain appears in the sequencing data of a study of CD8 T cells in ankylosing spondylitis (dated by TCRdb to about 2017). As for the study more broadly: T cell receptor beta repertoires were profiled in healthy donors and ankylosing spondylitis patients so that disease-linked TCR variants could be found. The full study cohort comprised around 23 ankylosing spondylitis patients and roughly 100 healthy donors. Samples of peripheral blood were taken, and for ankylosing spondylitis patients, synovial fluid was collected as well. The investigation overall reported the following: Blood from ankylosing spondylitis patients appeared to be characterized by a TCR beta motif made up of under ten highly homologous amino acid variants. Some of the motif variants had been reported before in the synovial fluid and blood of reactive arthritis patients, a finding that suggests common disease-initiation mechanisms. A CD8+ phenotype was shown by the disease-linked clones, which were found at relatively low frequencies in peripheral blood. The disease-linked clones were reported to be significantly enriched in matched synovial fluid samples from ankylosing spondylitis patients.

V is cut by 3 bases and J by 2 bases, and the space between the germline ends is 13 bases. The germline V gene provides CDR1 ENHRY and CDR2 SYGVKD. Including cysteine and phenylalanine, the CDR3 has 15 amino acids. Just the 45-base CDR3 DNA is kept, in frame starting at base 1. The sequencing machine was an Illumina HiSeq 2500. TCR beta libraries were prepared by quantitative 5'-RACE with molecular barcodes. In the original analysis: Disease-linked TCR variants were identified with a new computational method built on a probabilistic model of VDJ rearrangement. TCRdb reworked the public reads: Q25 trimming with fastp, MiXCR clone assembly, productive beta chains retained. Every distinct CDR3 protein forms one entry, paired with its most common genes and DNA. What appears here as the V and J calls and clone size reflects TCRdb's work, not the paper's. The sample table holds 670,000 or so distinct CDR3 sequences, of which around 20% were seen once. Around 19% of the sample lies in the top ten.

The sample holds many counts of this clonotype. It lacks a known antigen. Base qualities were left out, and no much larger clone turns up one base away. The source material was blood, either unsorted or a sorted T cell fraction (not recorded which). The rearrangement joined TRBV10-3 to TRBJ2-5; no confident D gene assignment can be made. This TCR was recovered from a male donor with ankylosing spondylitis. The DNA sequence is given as TGTGCCATCAGTGATCCGGGTACAAATCAAGAGACCCAGTACTTC. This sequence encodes CAISDPGTNQETQYF.